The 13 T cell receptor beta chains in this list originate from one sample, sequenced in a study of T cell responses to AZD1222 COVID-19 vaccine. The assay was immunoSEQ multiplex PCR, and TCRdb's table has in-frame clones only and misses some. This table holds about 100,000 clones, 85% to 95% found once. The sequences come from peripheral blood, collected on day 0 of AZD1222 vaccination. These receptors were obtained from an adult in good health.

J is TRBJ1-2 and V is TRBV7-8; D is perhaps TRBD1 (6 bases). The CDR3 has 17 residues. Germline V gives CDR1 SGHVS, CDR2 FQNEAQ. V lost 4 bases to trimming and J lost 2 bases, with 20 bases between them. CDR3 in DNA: TGTGCCAGCAGCTCCGCTTATTTCGACCAGGGGAACTATGGCTACACCTTC. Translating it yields CASSSAYFDQGNYGYTF. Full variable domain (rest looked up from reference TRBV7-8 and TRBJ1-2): GAGVSQSPRYKVAKRGQDVALRCDPISGHVSLFWYQQALGQGPEFLTYFQNEAQLDKSGLPSDRFFAERPEGSVSTLKIQRTQQEDSAVYLCASSSAYFDQGNYGYTFGSGTRLTVV.

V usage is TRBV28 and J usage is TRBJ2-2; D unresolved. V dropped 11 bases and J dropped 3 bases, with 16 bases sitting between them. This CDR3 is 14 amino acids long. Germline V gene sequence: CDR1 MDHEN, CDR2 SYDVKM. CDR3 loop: CAASLEPYTGELFF. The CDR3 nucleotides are TGTGCCGCCAGTTTGGAACCCTACACCGGGGAGCTGTTTTTT.

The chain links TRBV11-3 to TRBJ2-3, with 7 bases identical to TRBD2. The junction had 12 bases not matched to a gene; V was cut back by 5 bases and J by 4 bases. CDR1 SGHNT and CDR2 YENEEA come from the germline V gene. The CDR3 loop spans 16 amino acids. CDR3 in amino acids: CASSDDGTTRPDTQYF. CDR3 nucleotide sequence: TGTGCCAGCAGCGACGACGGGACTACCCGACCAGATACGCAGTATTTT.

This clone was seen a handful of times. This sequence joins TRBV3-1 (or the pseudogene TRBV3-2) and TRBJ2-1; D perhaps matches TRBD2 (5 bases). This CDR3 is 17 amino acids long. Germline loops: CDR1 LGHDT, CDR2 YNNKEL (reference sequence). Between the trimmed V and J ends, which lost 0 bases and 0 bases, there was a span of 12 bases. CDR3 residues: CASSQEGAAASYNEQFF. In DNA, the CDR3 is TGTGCCAGCAGCCAAGAAGGTGCAGCGGCCTCCTACAATGAGCAGTTCTTC.

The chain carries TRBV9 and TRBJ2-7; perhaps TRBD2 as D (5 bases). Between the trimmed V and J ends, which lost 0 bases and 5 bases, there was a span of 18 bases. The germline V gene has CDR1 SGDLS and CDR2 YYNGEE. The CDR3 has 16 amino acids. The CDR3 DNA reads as TGTGCCAGCAGCGTAGGATCGAGCAGAGGGCAAGACGAGCAGTACTTC. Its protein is CASSVGSSRGQDEQYF.

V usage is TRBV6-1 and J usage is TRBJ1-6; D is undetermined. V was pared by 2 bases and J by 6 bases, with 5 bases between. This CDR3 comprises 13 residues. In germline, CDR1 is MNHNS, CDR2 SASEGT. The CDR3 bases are TGTGCCAGCAGTGAAATGGGTAATTCACCCCTCCACTTT. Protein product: CASSEMGNSPLHF.

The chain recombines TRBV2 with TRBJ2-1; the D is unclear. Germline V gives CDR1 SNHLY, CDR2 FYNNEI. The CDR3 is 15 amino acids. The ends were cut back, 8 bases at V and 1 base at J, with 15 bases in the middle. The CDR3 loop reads CASSPALSSYNEQFF. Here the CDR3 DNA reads TGTGCCAGCTCCCCAGCGCTCTCTTCCTACAATGAGCAGTTCTTC. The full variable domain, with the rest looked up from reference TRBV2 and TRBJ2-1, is EPEVTQTPSHQVTQMGQEVILRCVPISNHLYFYWYRQILGQKVEFLVSFYNNEISEKSEIFDDQFSVERPDGSNFTLKIRSTKLEDSAMYFCASSPALSSYNEQFFGPGTRLTVL.

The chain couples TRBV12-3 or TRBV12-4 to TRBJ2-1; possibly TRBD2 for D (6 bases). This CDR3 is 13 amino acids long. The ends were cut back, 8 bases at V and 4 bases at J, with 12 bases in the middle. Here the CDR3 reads CASGAGGYNEQFF. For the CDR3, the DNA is TGTGCCAGCGGGGCCGGGGGTTACAATGAGCAGTTCTTC.

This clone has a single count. CDR3 protein: CSALGGDPRFF. The CDR3 nucleotides are TGCAGTGCCCTCGGTGGGGACCCAAGGTTCTTC. The chain recombines TRBV20-1 with TRBJ2-1; D might be TRBD1 or TRBD2, each matching 5 bases. The V gene lost 6 bases and the J gene lost 15 bases, with 18 bases spanning the gap. Germline CDR1 reads DFQATT; CDR2 reads SNEGSKA (reference sequence). The CDR3 spans 11 residues.

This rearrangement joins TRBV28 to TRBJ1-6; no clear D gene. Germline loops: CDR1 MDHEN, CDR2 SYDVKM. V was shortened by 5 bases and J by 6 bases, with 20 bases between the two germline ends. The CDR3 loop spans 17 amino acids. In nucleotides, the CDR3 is TGTGCCAGCAGTCCCACAGTACGGGTATTAACTAATTCACCCCTCCACTTT. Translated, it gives CASSPTVRVLTNSPLHF. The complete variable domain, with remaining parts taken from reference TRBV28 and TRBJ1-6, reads DVKVTQSSRYLVKRTGEKVFLECVQDMDHENMFWYRQDPGLGLRLIYFSYDVKMKEKGDIPEGYSVSREKKERFSLILESASTNQTSMYLCASSPTVRVLTNSPLHFGNGTRLTVT.

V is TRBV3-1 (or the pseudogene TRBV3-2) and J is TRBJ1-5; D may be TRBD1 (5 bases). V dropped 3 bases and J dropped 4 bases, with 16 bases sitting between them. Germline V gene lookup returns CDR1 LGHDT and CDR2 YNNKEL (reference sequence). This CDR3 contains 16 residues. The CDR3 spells CASSQMGGSENQPQHF. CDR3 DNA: TGTGCCAGCAGCCAGATGGGGGGGAGTGAAAATCAGCCCCAGCATTTT.

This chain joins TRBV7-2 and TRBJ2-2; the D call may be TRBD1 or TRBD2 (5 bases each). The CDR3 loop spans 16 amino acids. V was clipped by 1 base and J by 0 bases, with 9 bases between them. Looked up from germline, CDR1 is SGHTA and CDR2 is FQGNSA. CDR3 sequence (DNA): TGTGCCAGCAGCTTAGGGGGGAACGCGAACACCGGGGAGCTGTTTTTT. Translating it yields CASSLGGNANTGELFF.

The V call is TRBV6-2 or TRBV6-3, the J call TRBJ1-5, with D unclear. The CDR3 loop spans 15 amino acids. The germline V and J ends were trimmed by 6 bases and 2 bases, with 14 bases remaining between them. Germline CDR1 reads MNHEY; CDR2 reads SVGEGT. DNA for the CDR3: TGTGCCAGCAGCATAGGGTTTAGCGGCAATCAGCCCCAGCATTTT. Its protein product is CASSIGFSGNQPQHF.